This T cell receptor (beta chain) stems from a study of human T cells and chemical hapten exposure. Study results and caveats: Expanded TCRs made up significantly more big CDR3 similarity clusters than controls did.

In its sample, this clonotype was seen many times. What it recognizes is unknown. Indicated time point: patch test 2, 6 weeks after DPC sensitization. Indicated treatment: therapeutic diphenylcyclopropenone sensitization with weekly scalp DPC. TCRdb fed the RACE reads into MiXCR, producing one record per CDR3 protein. The table includes about 40,000 distinct CDR3 sequences, around 3.2% detected once. V trimming: 3 bases; J trimming: 10 bases; junction bases outside the gene matches: 17. The CDR3 loop spans 19 amino acids. The V gene's germline CDR1 is MNHEY and CDR2 SMNVEV (reference sequence). This chain connects TRBV27 to TRBJ2-1; 14 bases line up with TRBD2. The TCR comes from a man in his forties with alopecia areata. Some clones in this sample may be carry-over from other donors' samples. The input for sequencing was whole blood, taken in connection with sensitization to the hapten diphenylcyclopropenone (DPC). The CDR3, as DNA: TGTGCCAGCAGTTTGTACCCCCCCACGGGACTAGCGGGAGCTTACGAGCAGTTCTTC. This sequence encodes CASSLYPPTGLAGAYEQFF.